Below, one TCR beta chain is given with its context. This entry comes from a study of T cells in localized non-small cell lung cancer. Lung tissue at least 2 cm from the tumor margin was confirmed free of atypia. Germline V gene lookup returns CDR1 LNHDA and CDR2 SQIVND (reference sequence). V gave up 5 bases and J gave up 3 bases, with 12 bases separating them. The CDR3 is 14 residues long. Data came from immunoSEQ multiplex PCR; TCRdb stores just in-frame clones and leaves some out. The sample has 850 to 1,400 clones; 20% to 25% are singletons. The chain uses TRBV19 and TRBJ2-3; a weak D match, TRBD1 (5 bases). This receptor was identified in a male donor aged 60 or over with stage I lung adenocarcinoma. The sample here was normal lung tissue next to the tumor, taken before any cancer treatment. CDR3 amino acids: CASSATVYTDTQYF. In nucleotides, the CDR3 is TGTGCCAGTAGTGCGACAGTCTATACAGATACGCAGTATTTT. Based on the CDR3 plus reference TRBV19 and TRBJ2-3, the full variable domain is DGGITQSPKYLFRKEGQNVTLSCEQNLNHDAMYWYRQDPGQGLRLIYYSQIVNDFQKGDIAEGYSVSREKKESFPLTVTSAQKNPTAFYLCASSATVYTDTQYFGPGTRLTVL.